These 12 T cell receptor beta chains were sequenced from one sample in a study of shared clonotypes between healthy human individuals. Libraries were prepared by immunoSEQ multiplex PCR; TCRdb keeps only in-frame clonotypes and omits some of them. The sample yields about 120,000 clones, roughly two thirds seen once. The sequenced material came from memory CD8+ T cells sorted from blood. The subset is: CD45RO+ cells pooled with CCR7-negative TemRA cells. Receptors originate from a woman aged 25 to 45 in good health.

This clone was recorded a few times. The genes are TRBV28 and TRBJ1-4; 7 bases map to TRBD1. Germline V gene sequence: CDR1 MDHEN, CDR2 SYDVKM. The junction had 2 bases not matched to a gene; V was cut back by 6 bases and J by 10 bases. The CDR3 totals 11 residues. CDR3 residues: CASSRGTKLFF. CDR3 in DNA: TGTGCCAGCAGCAGGGGGACAAAACTGTTTTTT.

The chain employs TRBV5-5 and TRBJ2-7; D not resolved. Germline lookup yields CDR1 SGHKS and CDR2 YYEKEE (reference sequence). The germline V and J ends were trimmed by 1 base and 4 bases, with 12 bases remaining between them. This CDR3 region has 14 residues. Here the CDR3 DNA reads TGTGCCAGCAGCTTGTTGGGCGCGGTATACGAGCAGTACTTC. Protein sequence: CASSLLGAVYEQYF.

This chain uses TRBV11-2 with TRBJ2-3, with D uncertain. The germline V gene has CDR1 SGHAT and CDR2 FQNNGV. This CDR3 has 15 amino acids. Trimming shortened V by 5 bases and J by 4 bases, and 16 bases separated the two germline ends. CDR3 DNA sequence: TGTGCCAGCAGCCTTGAACTAACTAACGCAGATACGCAGTATTTT. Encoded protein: CASSLELTNADTQYF.

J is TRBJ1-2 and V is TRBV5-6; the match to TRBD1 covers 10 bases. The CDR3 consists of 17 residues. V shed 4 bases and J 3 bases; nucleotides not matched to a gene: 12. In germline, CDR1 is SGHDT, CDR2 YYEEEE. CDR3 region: CASSPRDRGRRDYGYTF. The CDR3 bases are TGTGCCAGCAGCCCCCGGGACAGGGGCCGGCGTGACTATGGCTACACCTTC.

CDR3 nucleotide sequence: TGTGCCAGCAGTGGGCAACGGGGGTGGCCTAATGAAAAACTGTTTTTT. Protein product: CASSGQRGWPNEKLFF. V and J are TRBV28 and TRBJ1-4, with TRBD1 as a possible D gene (5 bases). The CDR3 loop spans 16 amino acids. V was pared by 5 bases and J by 3 bases, with 16 bases between. Germline V lookup: CDR1 MDHEN, CDR2 SYDVKM.

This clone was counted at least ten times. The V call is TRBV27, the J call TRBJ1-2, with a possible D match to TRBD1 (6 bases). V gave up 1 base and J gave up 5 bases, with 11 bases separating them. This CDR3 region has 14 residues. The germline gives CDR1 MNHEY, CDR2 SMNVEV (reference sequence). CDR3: CASSLFPDSYGYTF. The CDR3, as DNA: TGTGCCAGCAGTTTATTCCCGGACAGTTATGGCTACACCTTC.

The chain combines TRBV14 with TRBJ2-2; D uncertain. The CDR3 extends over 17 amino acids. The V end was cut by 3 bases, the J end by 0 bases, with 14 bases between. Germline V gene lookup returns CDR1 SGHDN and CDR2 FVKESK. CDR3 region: CASSHTYLAPNTGELFF. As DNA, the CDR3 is TGTGCCAGCAGCCACACGTACCTGGCGCCGAACACCGGGGAGCTGTTTTTT.

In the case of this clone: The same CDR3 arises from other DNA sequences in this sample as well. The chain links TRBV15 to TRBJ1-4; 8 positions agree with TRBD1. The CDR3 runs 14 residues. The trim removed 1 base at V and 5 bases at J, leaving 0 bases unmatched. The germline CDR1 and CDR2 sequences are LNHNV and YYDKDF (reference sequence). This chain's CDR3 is CATSRGQGNEKLFF. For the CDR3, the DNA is TGTGCCACCAGCAGAGGACAGGGGAATGAAAAACTGTTTTTT.

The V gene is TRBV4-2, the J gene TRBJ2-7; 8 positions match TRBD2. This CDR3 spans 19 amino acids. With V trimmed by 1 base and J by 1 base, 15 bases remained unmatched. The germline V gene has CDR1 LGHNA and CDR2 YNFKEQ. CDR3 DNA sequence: TGTGCCAGCAGCCAAGCGACTACAGCGGGAGTGGGTGGGTCCTACGAGCAGTACTTC. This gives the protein CASSQATTAGVGGSYEQYF.

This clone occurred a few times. CDR3 protein: CASSLGSEQFF. In nucleotides, the CDR3 is TGTGCCAGCAGCCTGGGTAGTGAGCAGTTCTTC. The chain recombines TRBV7-6 with TRBJ2-1; D is unresolved. This CDR3 spans 11 amino acids. V lost 5 bases, J lost 9 bases, and 8 bases lay in between. Germline assignment: CDR1 SGHVS and CDR2 FNYEAQ.

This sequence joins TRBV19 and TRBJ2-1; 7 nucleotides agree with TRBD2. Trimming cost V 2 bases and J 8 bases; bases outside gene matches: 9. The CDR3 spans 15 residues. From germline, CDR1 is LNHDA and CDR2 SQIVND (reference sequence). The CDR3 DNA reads TGTGCCAGTAGTATATGGGCGGGAGCTCCCGATGAGCAGTTCTTC. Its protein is CASSIWAGAPDEQFF.

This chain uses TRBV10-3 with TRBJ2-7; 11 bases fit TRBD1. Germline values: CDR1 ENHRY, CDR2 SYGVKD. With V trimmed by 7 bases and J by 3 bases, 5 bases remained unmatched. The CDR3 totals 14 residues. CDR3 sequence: CAINGQGAYYEQYF. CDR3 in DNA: TGTGCCATCAACGGACAGGGGGCATACTACGAGCAGTACTTC.